A selection of T cell receptor beta chains follows, all from one sample in a study of cytomegalovirus exposure and HLA in healthy donors. Measured with immunoSEQ multiplex PCR; TCRdb has only the in-frame clones, and not every one. In the table there are fewer than 140,000 clones, roughly 71% of which are singletons. The sequenced material came from PBMCs. These receptors all stem from a male donor in good health and CMV-seropositive. The CDR3 runs from the conserved cysteine through the conserved F or W. D genes are given only for firm matches. Rows give clone size only sometimes, using once, few, many, or a class for an expanded clone.

V	J	D	size	DNA	CDR3
TRBV27	TRBJ1-2	TRBD1	.	TGTGCCAGCAGTTTATCGTTGGGACAGGCTCTTGGCTACACCTTC	CASSLSLGQALGYTF
TRBV5-6	TRBJ1-4	.	.	TGTGCCAGCAGCTTAATGGGAGGGAAACTGTTTTTT	CASSLMGGKLFF
TRBV4-3	TRBJ1-1	.	.	TGCGCCAGCAGCCAAGTCGGGGTTCGGGCAGGCGCTTTCTTT	CASSQVGVRAGAFF
TRBV29-1	TRBJ2-7	TRBD1	.	TGCAGCGTTGGACAGGGGATAAGCTACGAGCAGTACTTC	CSVGQGISYEQYF
TRBV28	TRBJ1-1	.	few	TGTGCCAGCCAGACCCAGGCGCGGGGGGAAGCTTTCTTT	CASQTQARGEAFF
TRBV7-9	TRBJ1-4	TRBD1	.	TGTGCCAGCAGCATAGCGACAGGGGGCGAAAAACTGTTTTTT	CASSIATGGEKLFF
TRBV7-8	TRBJ2-7	.	.	TGTGCCAGCAGCTCCCTAAATAGCGTCGAGCAGTACTTC	CASSSLNSVEQYF
TRBV5-4	TRBJ2-2	TRBD2	.	TGTGCCAGCAGCTCCGGGACTAGCGTAACGAACACCGGGGAGCTGTTTTTT	CASSSGTSVTNTGELFF
TRBV7-5	TRBJ2-7	.	.	TGTGCCAGAAGCCGTAATACAGGGCCGACCTACGAGCAGTACTTC	CARSRNTGPTYEQYF
TRBV7-8	TRBJ2-2	TRBD2	.	TGTGCCAGCAGCTTAATGTCTAGCGGGTCCGCGAACACCGGGGAGCTGTTTTTT	CASSLMSSGSANTGELFF
TRBV20-1	TRBJ1-1	.	.	TGCAGTGCTACGGGGAACACTGAAGCTTTCTTT	CSATGNTEAFF
TRBV4-1	TRBJ1-5	.	.	TGCGCCAGCAGCCAAGATCTCCGTTTTGGGGGGGGTCAGCCCCAGCATTTT	CASSQDLRFGGGQPQHF
TRBV5-3	TRBJ1-6	TRBD1	.	TGTGCCAGAAGCTGGCCGGACAGGGGTGAGTCTGTCGATTCACCCCTCCACTTT	CARSWPDRGESVDSPLHF
TRBV6-5	TRBJ1-2	.	few	TGTGCCAGCAGTCTGCGAGGGTTCGGCTACACCTTC	CASSLRGFGYTF
TRBV4-2	TRBJ2-7	TRBD2	.	TGTGCCAGCAGCCAAGGGACTAGCGGGAGTTTCTACGAGCAGTACTTC	CASSQGTSGSFYEQYF
TRBV6-4	TRBJ2-1	.	.	TGTGCCAGCAGTGGTCTACAGGGCGGGTCGAGGCAGTTCTTC	CASSGLQGGSRQFF
TRBV4-2	TRBJ1-2	.	.	TGTGCCAGCAGCCAAGATGGTGGTCTTACGGGCAGGGAAAGGGGTGGCTACACCTTC	CASSQDGGLTGRERGGYTF
TRBV4-3	TRBJ2-1	.	.	TGCGCCAGCAGCCAAGATCTGCAGGCGCCCTACAATGAGCAGTTCTTC	CASSQDLQAPYNEQFF
TRBV29-1	TRBJ1-2	.	.	TGCAGCGTTGAGCCCTTGGAACAGCTGAATAACTATGGCTACACCTTC	CSVEPLEQLNNYGYTF
TRBV27	TRBJ1-6	.	.	TGTGCCAGCAGTTTAGGAGGGATCTCCTATAATTCACCCCTCCACTTT	CASSLGGISYNSPLHF
TRBV2	TRBJ1-2	TRBD1	.	TGTGCCAGCAGGGGAGGACAGGGAATACATGGCTACACCTTC	CASRGGQGIHGYTF
TRBV15	TRBJ1-5	.	few	TGTGCCACCAGCGGGAGGGCGGTTAACAATCAGCCCCAGCATTTT	CATSGRAVNNQPQHF
TRBV19	TRBJ1-1	.	.	TGTGCCAGTAGTACCCGCTCGTCGGGGAACACTGAAGCTTTCTTT	CASSTRSSGNTEAFF
TRBV5-1	TRBJ2-3	TRBD2	.	TGCGCCAGCAGCTCGCTGCAGACTAGCGGGAGGTGGGATACGCAGTATTTT	CASSSLQTSGRWDTQYF
TRBV25-1	TRBJ1-1	TRBD1	.	TGTGCCAGCAGCCCCGACAGGGGGCGAACTGAAGCTTTCTTT	CASSPDRGRTEAFF
TRBV5-4	TRBJ2-2	TRBD2	.	TGTGCCAGCAAAGATAGCGGGAGAACCGGGGAGCTGTTTTTT	CASKDSGRTGELFF
TRBV19	TRBJ2-5	.	once	TGTGCCAGTAGATCCCTAGAGACCCAGTACTTC	CASRSLETQYF
TRBV7-9	TRBJ2-3	.	.	TGTGCCAGCAGCTTAGTTCTCGGGACATCCGATACGCAGTATTTT	CASSLVLGTSDTQYF
TRBV6-5	TRBJ1-2	.	.	TGTGCCAGCAGTCTTCAGGGGTCCCGTAACTATGGCTACACCTTC	CASSLQGSRNYGYTF
TRBV29-1	TRBJ2-7	TRBD1	few	TGCAGCGTTGGGACAGGGGGAAACGAGCAGTACTTC	CSVGTGGNEQYF
TRBV19	TRBJ1-1	.	few	TGTGCCAGTAGTATACAACAAAACACTGAAGCTTTCTTT	CASSIQQNTEAFF
TRBV5-1	TRBJ1-1	.	few	TGCGCCAGCAGTTCACAGGGTTACGGTTTTAGCACTGAAGCTTTCTTT	CASSSQGYGFSTEAFF
TRBV5-4	TRBJ2-7	.	few	TGTGCCAGCAGCCCAAGCCCAGCGGAGTACTCCTACGAGCAGTACTTC	CASSPSPAEYSYEQYF
TRBV9	TRBJ2-3	TRBD1	.	TGTGCCAGCAGCGGGGCCCGGGACAGGGGCACCGATACGCAGTATTTT	CASSGARDRGTDTQYF
TRBV30	TRBJ2-7	TRBD1	.	TGTGCCTGGCGCCTCGAGGACAGGGGTTCCTACGAGCAGTACTTC	CAWRLEDRGSYEQYF
TRBV19	TRBJ2-1	TRBD1	.	TGTGCCAGTAGCACCGACAGGGTACCCAATGAGCAGTTCTTC	CASSTDRVPNEQFF
TRBV7-2	TRBJ2-2	.	.	TGTGCCAGCAGCTTACCGTGGATAAGCGCCGGGGAGCTGTTTTTT	CASSLPWISAGELFF
TRBV10-3	TRBJ1-1	TRBD1	.	TGTGCCATCAGTGAGGATAAGACAGGGCACATGAACACTGAAGCTTTCTTT	CAISEDKTGHMNTEAFF
TRBV7-6	TRBJ1-6	.	.	TGTGCCAGCAGCTTAAACAGCCGGCAGGGGCTTTCACCCCTCCACTTT	CASSLNSRQGLSPLHF
TRBV28	TRBJ2-2	.	once	TGTGCCAGCATTCGGACACCGGGGAACACCGGGGAGCTGTTTTTT	CASIRTPGNTGELFF
TRBV6-5	TRBJ2-7	TRBD1	.	TGTGCCAGCAGTTACTCGGGACAGGGGACCTACGAGCAGTACTTC	CASSYSGQGTYEQYF
TRBV15	TRBJ2-3	TRBD2	few	TGTGCCACGAGGTGGGAGGGTAGGGATACGCAGTATTTT	CATRWEGRDTQYF